This is a list of T cell receptor beta chains from one sample in a study of cytomegalovirus exposure and HLA in healthy donors. The repertoire was sequenced with immunoSEQ multiplex PCR; TCRdb's copy has only in-frame clones and lacks some. The sample consists of 89,000 or so clones, about four fifths of them appearing once. The sequenced sample consisted of PBMCs. The receptors stem from a man aged 55 to 69 in good health and CMV-seronegative. The CDR3 runs from the conserved cysteine through the conserved F or W. The D gene is left open where the match is weak. Clone size is not always given. Where it is, it says once, few, many or a class for expanded clones.

CDR3: CASSATAGRLEQFF
DNA: TGCGCCAGCAGCGCCACCGCGGGGCGTCTTGAGCAGTTCTTC
D: -
J: TRBJ2-1
V: TRBV5-1
size: -

CDR3: CASSTNRGRRVREKLFF
DNA: TGTGCCAGCAGTACCAACAGGGGGCGCAGGGTCCGCGAAAAACTGTTTTTT
D: TRBD1
J: TRBJ1-4
V: TRBV27
size: -

CDR3: CASSQTGHLETQYF
DNA: TGTGCCAGCAGCCAGACAGGGCACTTGGAGACCCAGTACTTC
D: TRBD1
J: TRBJ2-5
V: TRBV7-6
size: -

CDR3: CAAQWGPNTGELFF
DNA: TGCGCCGCACAATGGGGCCCCAACACCGGGGAGCTGTTTTTT
D: -
J: TRBJ2-2
V: TRBV10-1
size: -

CDR3: CASSLGGSSYEQYF
DNA: TGTGCCAGCAGCTTAGGTGGTAGCTCCTACGAGCAGTACTTC
D: -
J: TRBJ2-7
V: TRBV11-2
size: -

CDR3: CASSFAGGYEQYF
DNA: TGTGCCAGCAGCTTCGCGGGTGGCTACGAGCAGTACTTC
D: -
J: TRBJ2-7
V: TRBV7-3
size: -

CDR3: CASSDGGNEKLFF
DNA: TGTGCCAGTTCGGACGGGGGGAATGAAAAACTGTTTTTT
D: -
J: TRBJ1-4
V: TRBV19
size: -

CDR3: CASSTRDREGYEQYF
DNA: TGTGCCAGCAGCACTAGGGACAGGGAAGGTTACGAGCAGTACTTC
D: TRBD1
J: TRBJ2-7
V: TRBV6-5
size: few

CDR3: CASSYIAGTGNTEAFF
DNA: TGTGCCAGCAGTTACATCGCGGGGACAGGGAACACTGAAGCTTTCTTT
D: TRBD1
J: TRBJ1-1
V: TRBV6-5
size: -

CDR3: CASSSDREYEQYF
DNA: TGTGCCAGCAGTTCCGACAGGGAGTACGAGCAGTACTTC
D: TRBD1
J: TRBJ2-7
V: TRBV2
size: -

CDR3: CASPRGGRTDTQYF
DNA: TGTGCCAGTCCCCGGGGGGGCAGGACAGATACGCAGTATTTT
D: TRBD2
J: TRBJ2-3
V: TRBV6-1
size: -

CDR3: CASRLGTNTEAFF
DNA: TGTGCCAGTAGGCTAGGGACAAACACTGAAGCTTTCTTT
D: -
J: TRBJ1-1
V: TRBV19
size: -

CDR3: CASSLARATEAFF
DNA: TGCGCCAGCAGCTTGGCCAGGGCTACTGAAGCTTTCTTT
D: -
J: TRBJ1-1
V: TRBV5-1
size: -

CDR3: CASGGDGRNTGELFF
DNA: TGCGCCAGCGGCGGGGACGGGAGGAACACCGGGGAGCTGTTTTTT
D: -
J: TRBJ2-2
V: TRBV5-1
size: -

CDR3: CASSISGGAISEQYF
DNA: TGTGCCAGTAGCATAAGCGGGGGGGCCATCTCCGAGCAGTACTTC
D: TRBD2
J: TRBJ2-7
V: TRBV19
size: few

CDR3: CASTEGQGGYTF
DNA: TGTGCCAGCACTGAAGGGCAGGGTGGCTACACCTTC
D: -
J: TRBJ1-2
V: TRBV25-1
size: few